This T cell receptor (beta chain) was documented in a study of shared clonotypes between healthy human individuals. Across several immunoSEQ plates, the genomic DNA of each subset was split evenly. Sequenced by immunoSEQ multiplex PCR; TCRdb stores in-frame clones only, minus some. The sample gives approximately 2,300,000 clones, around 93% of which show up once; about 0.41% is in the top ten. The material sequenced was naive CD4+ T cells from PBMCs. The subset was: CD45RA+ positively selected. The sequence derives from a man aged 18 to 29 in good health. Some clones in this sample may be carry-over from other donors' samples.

CDR3 nucleotides: TGCAGCGTTGTGGTAATTCTTGGGCACAATGAGCAGTTCTTC. As protein: CSVVVILGHNEQFF. The V call is TRBV29-1, the J call TRBJ2-1; D is ambiguous. Trimming took 4 bases from V and 5 from J, leaving 15 bases between them. Germline CDR1 reads SQVTM; CDR2 reads ANQGSEA. The CDR3 consists of 14 residues.